The 11 T cell receptor beta chains below come from one sample, sequenced in a study of blood T cells in healthy people across ages. A second 7 to 11 cycle PCR used barcoded and J-beta primers. TCRdb used MiXCR to reprocess the 5' RACE reads, holding one entry per CDR3 protein. This table has around 1,000,000 distinct CDR3 sequences, approximately 25% appearing once. These data are also associated with another study on T cells of mothers and their children.

The sequencing input was blood. These receptors were taken from a girl aged 2 to 9 in good health.

A few counts support this clonotype. The J gene is TRBJ2-7, the V gene TRBV29-1; D remains ambiguous. This CDR3 comprises 13 residues. CDR1 SQVTM and CDR2 ANQGSEA come from the germline V gene. Between the trimmed V and J ends, which lost 5 bases and 1 base, there was a span of 12 bases. CDR3 loop: CSVRVSDSYEQYF. Written as DNA, the CDR3 is TGCAGCGTTCGGGTGTCGGATTCCTACGAGCAGTACTTC.

The chain combines TRBV28 with TRBJ2-3; TRBD1 might be the D (6 bases). CDR3 length: 15 amino acids. Trimming stripped 11 bases from V and 6 bases from J, with 24 bases between. CDR1 is MDHEN, CDR2 SYDVKM, per germline. This chain's CDR3 is CASRGGVGPFDTQYF. The CDR3 DNA reads TGTGCCTCGCGAGGGGGAGTAGGGCCCTTTGATACGCAGTATTTT.

The chain recombines TRBV20-1 with TRBJ1-3, with no clear D. Trimming cost V 6 bases and J 0 bases, with 12 bases left between them. The CDR3 has 14 amino acids. Per germline, CDR1 DFQATT and CDR2 SNEGSKA (reference sequence). CDR3 sequence reads: CSAASSFSGNTIYF. The CDR3 DNA reads as TGCAGTGCCGCTAGTAGTTTCTCTGGAAACACCATATATTTT.

This clonotype was found a few times. The V gene is TRBV7-9, the J gene TRBJ2-1; 9 bases align to TRBD1. V was clipped by 5 bases and J by 6 bases; unmatched bases: 5. CDR1 is SEHNR, CDR2 FQNEAQ, per germline (reference sequence). There are 14 residues in the CDR3. For the CDR3, the DNA is TGTGCCAGCAGCGTTCCGGGACAGGGCAATGAGCAGTTCTTC. Translated: CASSVPGQGNEQFF.

This chain joins TRBV28 and TRBJ2-1, with D possibly TRBD2 on 5 matching bases. This CDR3 has 14 amino acids. V lost 5 bases and J 2 bases, leaving 10 bases between the germline ends. CDR1 is MDHEN, CDR2 SYDVKM, per germline. The CDR3 loop is CASSPTNPYNEQFF. The CDR3 bases are TGTGCCAGCAGTCCGACTAACCCCTACAATGAGCAGTTCTTC.

This clonotype came up a few times. This sequence joins TRBV5-1 and TRBJ2-5; D call uncertain. The tail of the sequence fits TRBJ2-1 better, so the J call may be wrong. The germline gives CDR1 SGHRS, CDR2 YFSETQ. The CDR3 has 13 amino acids. The CDR3 DNA is TGCGCCAGTTTGGACCCCACGAGAAATGAGCAGTTCTTC. Amino acids: CASLDPTRNEQFF.

There are a few counts of this clonotype. The chain is built from TRBV20-1 and TRBJ2-7; 8 bases are shared with TRBD2. The germline V gene has CDR1 DFQATT and CDR2 SNEGSKA (reference sequence). The V segment lost 3 bases and the J segment 3 bases; nucleotides outside the gene matches: 4. The CDR3 has 13 residues. In DNA, the CDR3 is TGCAGTGCTAGCTCCGCGGGGGGCTACGAGCAGTACTTC. Its translation: CSASSAGGYEQYF.

The chain couples TRBV5-1 to TRBJ2-5; 11 bases fit TRBD2. Germline assignment: CDR1 SGHRS and CDR2 YFSETQ. The CDR3 is 17 residues long. After removal of 3 bases from V and 1 base from J, the junction contained 8 bases not matched to a gene. The CDR3 coding sequence is TGCGCCAGCAGCTACCCGACTAGCGGGGCCTCCCAAGAGACCCAGTACTTC. Protein product: CASSYPTSGASQETQYF.

This clonotype was seen only a few times. The chain joins TRBV20-1 to TRBJ2-6, with D perhaps TRBD1 (5 bases). The CDR3 sequence is 14 residues long. Germline V gene data show CDR1 as DFQATT and CDR2 as SNEGSKA (reference sequence). Trimming shortened V by 6 bases and J by 0 bases, and 9 bases separated the two germline ends. The CDR3, as DNA: TGCAGTGCAATAGACAGCTCTGGGGCCAACGTCCTGACTTTC. Protein sequence: CSAIDSSGANVLTF.

This clonotype was picked up a small number of times. V and J are TRBV20-1 and TRBJ1-2; D uncertain. Germline CDR1 is DFQATT and CDR2 is SNEGSKA (reference sequence). This CDR3 has 13 amino acids. V gave up 3 bases and J gave up 0 bases, with 8 bases separating them. For the CDR3, the DNA is TGCAGTGCTAGGGACCCTTCTAACTATGGCTACACCTTC. Its protein product is CSARDPSNYGYTF.

Written as DNA, the CDR3 is TGTGCCAGCAGCCCCGGACTAGCGCCCCCTATCGAGCAGTACTTC. The encoded protein is CASSPGLAPPIEQYF. The V call is TRBV7-2, the J call TRBJ2-7; 9 nucleotides line up with TRBD2. Germline V gene data show CDR1 as SGHTA and CDR2 as FQGNSA. The CDR3 sequence is 15 residues long. The ends lost 5 bases at V and 6 bases at J; junction bases unmatched: 11.